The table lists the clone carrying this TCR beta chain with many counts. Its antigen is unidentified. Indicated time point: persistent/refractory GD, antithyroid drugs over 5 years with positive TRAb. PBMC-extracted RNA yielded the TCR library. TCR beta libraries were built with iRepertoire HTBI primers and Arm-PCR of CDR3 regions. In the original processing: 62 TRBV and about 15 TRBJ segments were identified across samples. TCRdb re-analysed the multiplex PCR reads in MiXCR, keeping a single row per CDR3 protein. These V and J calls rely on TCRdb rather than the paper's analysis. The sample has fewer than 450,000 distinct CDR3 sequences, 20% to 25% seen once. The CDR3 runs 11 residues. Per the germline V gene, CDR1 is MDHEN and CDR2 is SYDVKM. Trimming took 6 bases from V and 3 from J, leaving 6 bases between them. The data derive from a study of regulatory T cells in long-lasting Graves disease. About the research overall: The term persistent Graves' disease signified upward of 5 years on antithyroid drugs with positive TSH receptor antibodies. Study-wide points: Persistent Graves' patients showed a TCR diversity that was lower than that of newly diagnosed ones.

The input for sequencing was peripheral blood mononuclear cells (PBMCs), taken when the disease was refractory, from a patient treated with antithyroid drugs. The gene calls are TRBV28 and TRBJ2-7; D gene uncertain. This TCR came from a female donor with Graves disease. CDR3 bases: TGTGCCAGCAGCTTACGCTACGAGCAGTACTTC. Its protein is CASSLRYEQYF.